Sequencing of this T cell receptor beta chain was carried out in a study of CD8 T cells in ankylosing spondylitis. Ten or more counts support this clonotype. Its antigen is unidentified. The V gene's germline CDR1 is SGHRS and CDR2 YFSETQ. The CDR3 has 15 amino acids. The J segment lost 2 bases and the V segment lost 1 base, leaving 5 bases of the junction unmatched. Findings of the study overall: What seemed typical of ankylosing spondylitis blood was a TCR beta motif built from under 10 highly homologous variants. Matched synovial fluid from ankylosing spondylitis patients was reported to be enriched for disease-linked clones. In peripheral blood, disease-linked CD8+ clones occurred at relatively low frequencies.

One entry per CDR3 protein, called by TCRdb with MiXCR from the 5' RACE reads. The sample comprises 200,000 or so distinct CDR3 sequences, 15% to 20% of which are singletons, and 3.5% to 5% rests with the top ten. The rearrangement joins TRBV5-1 to TRBJ2-5, with 7 bases fitting TRBD2. The TCR was taken from a male donor under 30 with ankylosing spondylitis or in good health (not recorded which). Material for sequencing was blood, either unsorted or a sorted T cell fraction (not recorded which). In DNA, the CDR3 is TGCGCCAGCAGCTTGTTGGGGACTACACAAGAGACCCAGTACTTC. This encodes CASSLLGTTQETQYF.